This record covers a single TCR beta chain. Losses at the gene ends were 1 base for V and 4 bases for J; bases not matched to a gene: 3. Germline lookup yields CDR1 LGHNA and CDR2 YNFKEQ. The CDR3 consists of 15 residues. TCRdb keeps only in-frame clones here, not all; method: immunoSEQ multiplex PCR. The sample contains fewer than 95,000 clones, roughly 94% of which appear only once. These data are taken from a study of technical replicates of blood from a few donors. The chain uses TRBV4-2 and TRBJ2-2, with TRBD2 matching 7 bases. This receptor was taken from a human donor in good health. The specimen was T cells isolated from PBMCs. DNA for the CDR3: TGTGCCAGCAGCCAAGTCACTAGCGCCACCGGGGAGCTGTTTTTT. Its protein is CASSQVTSATGELFF.